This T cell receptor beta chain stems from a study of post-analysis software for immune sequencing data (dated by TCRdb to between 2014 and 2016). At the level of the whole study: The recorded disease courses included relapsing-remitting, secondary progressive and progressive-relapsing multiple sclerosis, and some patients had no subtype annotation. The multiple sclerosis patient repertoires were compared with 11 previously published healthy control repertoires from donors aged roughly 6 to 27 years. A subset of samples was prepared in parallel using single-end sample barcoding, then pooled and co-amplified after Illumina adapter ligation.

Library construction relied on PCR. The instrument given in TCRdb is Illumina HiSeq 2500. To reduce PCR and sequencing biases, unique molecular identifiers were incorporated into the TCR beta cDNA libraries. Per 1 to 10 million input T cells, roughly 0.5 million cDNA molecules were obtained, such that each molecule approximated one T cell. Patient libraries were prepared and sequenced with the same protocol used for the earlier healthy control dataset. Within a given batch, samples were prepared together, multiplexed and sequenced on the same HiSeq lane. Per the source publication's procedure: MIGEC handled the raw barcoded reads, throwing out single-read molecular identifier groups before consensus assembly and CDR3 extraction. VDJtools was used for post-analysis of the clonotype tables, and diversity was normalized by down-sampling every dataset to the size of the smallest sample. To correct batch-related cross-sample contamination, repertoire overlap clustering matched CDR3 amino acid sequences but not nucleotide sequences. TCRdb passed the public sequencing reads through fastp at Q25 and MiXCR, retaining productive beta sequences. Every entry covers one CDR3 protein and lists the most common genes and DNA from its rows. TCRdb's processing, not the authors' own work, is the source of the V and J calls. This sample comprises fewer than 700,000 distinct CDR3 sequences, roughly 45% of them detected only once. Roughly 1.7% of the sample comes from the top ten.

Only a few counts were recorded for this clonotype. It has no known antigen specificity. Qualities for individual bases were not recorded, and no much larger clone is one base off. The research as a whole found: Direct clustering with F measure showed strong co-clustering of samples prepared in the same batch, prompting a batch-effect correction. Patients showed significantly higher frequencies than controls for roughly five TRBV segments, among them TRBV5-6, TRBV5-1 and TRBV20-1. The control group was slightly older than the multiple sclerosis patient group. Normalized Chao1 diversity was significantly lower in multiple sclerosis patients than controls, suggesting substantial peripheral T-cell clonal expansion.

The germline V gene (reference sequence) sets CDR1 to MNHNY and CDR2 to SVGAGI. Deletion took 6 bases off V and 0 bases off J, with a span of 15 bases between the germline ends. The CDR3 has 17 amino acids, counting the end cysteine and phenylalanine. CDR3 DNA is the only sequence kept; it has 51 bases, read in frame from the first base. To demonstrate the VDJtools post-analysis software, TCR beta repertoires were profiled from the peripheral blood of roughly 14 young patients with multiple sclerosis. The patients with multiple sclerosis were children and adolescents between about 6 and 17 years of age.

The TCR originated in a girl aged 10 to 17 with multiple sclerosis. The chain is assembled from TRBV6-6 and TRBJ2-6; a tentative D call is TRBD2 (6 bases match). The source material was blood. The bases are TGTGCCAGCAGCGAGGGACTTCTCCCCTCTGGGGCCAACGTCCTGACTTTC. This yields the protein CASSEGLLPSGANVLTF.